This T cell receptor (beta chain) stems from a study of early T cells in non-severe SARS-CoV-2 infection (dated by TCRdb to the early 2020s). Turning to the overall study: Bulk RNA from unsorted whole blood was used for TCR sequencing, so alpha and beta chains could not be paired.

Receptor amplification or capture employed 5' RACE. TCRdb lists the instrument as NextSeq 500. In the TCR library protocol, unique molecular identifiers were attached to individual cDNA molecules to correct for PCR bias and sequencing error. TCR alpha and beta chains were both sequenced, and the abundances of alpha and beta sequences in each sample were closely correlated with each other. The paper's data handling went like this. Decombinator V4 was used to annotate the V gene, J gene and CDR3 of the TCR sequences. Expanded TCRs were defined as changing significantly between any two time points under a Poisson model with p below 0.0001. TCR abundances were normalised to the total number of TCRs sequenced in each sample and reported as counts per million. TRAV1-2 paired with TRAJ12, TRAJ20 or TRAJ33 defined MAIT TCRs, while TRAV10 paired with TRAJ18 defined iNKT TCRs. VDJdb, accessed 1 November 2021, was searched for CMV, EBV and SARS-CoV-2 annotated TCRs, excluding TCRs annotated for multiple antigens. The public reads were quality trimmed at Q25 with fastp and then assembled into clones with MiXCR by TCRdb, keeping productive beta chains. Every distinct CDR3 protein forms one entry, paired with its most common genes and DNA. For this entry, the V and J calls and clone size follow TCRdb and not the study's own pipeline. The sample table lists 75,000 to 90,000 distinct CDR3 sequences, 6% to 7% of them with a count of one. About 8% of the sample comes from the top ten.

From the cysteine through the phenylalanine, the CDR3 covers 12 amino acids. The entry retains the CDR3 DNA only, 36 bases that are in frame from base 1. Trimming costs V 2 bases and J 7 bases, and their ends lie 9 bases apart. Set within a cohort of healthcare workers in London, UK, this nested case-control study involved weekly PCR testing of nasopharyngeal swabs along with blood sampling. Between 23 and 31 March 2020, the week of the UK lockdown, healthcare workers were enrolled and then followed up weekly for as long as 16 weeks. Points on this clonotype: It has no known antigen specificity. No much larger clone is present one base from it, and per-base qualities are unavailable.

What the research found in general, with its limitations: VDJdb matching was skewed toward anti-spike CD8 responses and likely underestimated virus-specific expansions, missing private and CD4 specificities.

The specimen sequenced was whole blood. The receptor chain draws on TRBV12-3 or TRBV12-4 and TRBJ2-7, with no confident D gene call. The source is an adult who was a healthcare worker with PCR-confirmed SARS-CoV-2 infection or an uninfected control (not recorded which). This receptor has the CDR3 CASSLHPREQYF. DNA sequence: TGTGCCAGCAGTTTACACCCCCGGGAGCAGTACTTC.